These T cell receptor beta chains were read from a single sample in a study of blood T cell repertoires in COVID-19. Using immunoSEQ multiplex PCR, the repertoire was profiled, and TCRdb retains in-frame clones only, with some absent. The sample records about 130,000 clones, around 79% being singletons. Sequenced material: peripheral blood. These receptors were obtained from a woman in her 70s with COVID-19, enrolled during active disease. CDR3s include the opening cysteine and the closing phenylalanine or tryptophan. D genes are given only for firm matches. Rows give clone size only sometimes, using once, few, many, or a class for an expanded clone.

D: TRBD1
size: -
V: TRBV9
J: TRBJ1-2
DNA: TGTGCCAGCAGCGTAGCCGGGACAGGGGATGGCTACACCTTC
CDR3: CASSVAGTGDGYTF

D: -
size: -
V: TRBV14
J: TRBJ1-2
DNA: TGTGCCAGCAGCCAAGCAGGGTTTGGCTACACCTTC
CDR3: CASSQAGFGYTF

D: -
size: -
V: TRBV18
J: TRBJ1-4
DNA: TGTGCCAGCTCACCACCCGGGAGAGAAAAACTGTTTTTT
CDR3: CASSPPGREKLFF

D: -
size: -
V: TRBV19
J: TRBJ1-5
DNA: TGTGCCAGCCGAGAAACAGGGAGAGGCCAGCCCCAGCATTTT
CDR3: CASRETGRGQPQHF

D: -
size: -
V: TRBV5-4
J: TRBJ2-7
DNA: TGTGCCAGCAGCCCGGAGTCATCCCCAAACTACGAGCAGTACTTC
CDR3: CASSPESSPNYEQYF

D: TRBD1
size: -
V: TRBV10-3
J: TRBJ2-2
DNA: TGTGCCATCAGCGACAGGGAGGAGCTGTTTTTT
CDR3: CAISDREELFF

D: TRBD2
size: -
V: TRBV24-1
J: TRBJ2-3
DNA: TGTGCCACCAGTGATCGAGCGGGGGGAGGTACAGATACGCAGTATTTT
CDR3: CATSDRAGGGTDTQYF

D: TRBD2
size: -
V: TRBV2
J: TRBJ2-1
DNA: TGTGCCAGCAGTCGGGGACTAGACAATGAGCAGTTCTTC
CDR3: CASSRGLDNEQFF

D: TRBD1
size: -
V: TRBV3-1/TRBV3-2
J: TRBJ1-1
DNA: TGTGCCAGCAGCCAAGTTTCAGGGGGCTGGAACACTGAAGCTTTCTTT
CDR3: CASSQVSGGWNTEAFF

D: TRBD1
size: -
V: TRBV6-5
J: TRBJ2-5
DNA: TGTGCCAGCAGGGGGACAGTCCAAGAGACCCAGTACTTC
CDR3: CASRGTVQETQYF

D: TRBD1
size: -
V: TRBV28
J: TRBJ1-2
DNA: TGTGCCAGCAGCCCGGACAGGGGCTATGGCTACACCTTC
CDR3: CASSPDRGYGYTF

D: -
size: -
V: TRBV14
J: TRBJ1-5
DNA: TGTGCCAGCAGCCAAGACGGGAATCAGCCCCAGCATTTT
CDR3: CASSQDGNQPQHF

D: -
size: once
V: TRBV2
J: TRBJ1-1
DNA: TGTGCCAGCAGCGGGTTCATGAACACTGAAGCTTTCTTT
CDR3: CASSGFMNTEAFF

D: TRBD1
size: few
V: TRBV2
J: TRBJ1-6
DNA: TGTGCCAGCAGTTTGGGACAGGGGGCAAACTCACCCCTCCACTTT
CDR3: CASSLGQGANSPLHF

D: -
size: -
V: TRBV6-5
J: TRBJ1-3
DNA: TGTGCCAGCAGTTACAGCGGGGGCCCTGGAAACACCATATATTTT
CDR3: CASSYSGGPGNTIYF

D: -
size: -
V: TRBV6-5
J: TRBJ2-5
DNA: TGTGCCAGCAGTTACGGGGGGAGGGAGACCCAGTACTTC
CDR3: CASSYGGRETQYF

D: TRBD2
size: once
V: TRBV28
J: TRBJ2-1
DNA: TGTGCCAGCAGTTTGTCAATCGACCGGACTAGCGGGGGGGCTAGATATGAACAGTTCTTC
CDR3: CASSLSIDRTSGGARYEQFF

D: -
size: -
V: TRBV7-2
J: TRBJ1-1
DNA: TGTGCCAGCAGCTTAATGTTCGGGGGGAGCACTGAAGCTTTCTTT
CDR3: CASSLMFGGSTEAFF

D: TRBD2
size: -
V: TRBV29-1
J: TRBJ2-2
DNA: TGCAGCGGGCTAGCGGGGGGGAACACCGGGGAGCTGTTTTTT
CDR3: CSGLAGGNTGELFF

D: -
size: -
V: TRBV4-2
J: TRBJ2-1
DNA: TGTGCCAGCAGCCAAGATGATTTAGTTTCTCGGCAGTTCTTC
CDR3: CASSQDDLVSRQFF

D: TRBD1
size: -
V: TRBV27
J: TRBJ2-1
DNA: TGTGCCAGCAGTCCGTCAGGGGGAAGCTCCTACAATGAGCAGTTCTTC
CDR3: CASSPSGGSSYNEQFF

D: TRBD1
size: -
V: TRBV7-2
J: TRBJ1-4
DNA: TGTGCCAGCAGCTTATGGGGCTCGACAGGGGGCGAAAAACTGTTTTTT
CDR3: CASSLWGSTGGEKLFF

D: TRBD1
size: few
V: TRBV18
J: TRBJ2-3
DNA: TGTGCCAGCTCACCACCGGCCAGGGGGTTTCGCACAGATACGCAGTATTTT
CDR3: CASSPPARGFRTDTQYF

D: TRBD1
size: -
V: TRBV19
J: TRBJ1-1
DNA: TGTGCCAGTAGTATCGGCGGGACAGCCAGGAAAGGTTTCTTT
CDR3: CASSIGGTARKGFF

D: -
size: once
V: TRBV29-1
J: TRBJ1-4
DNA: TGCAGCGTTGATTTAGGGGGGGGCGCGGATGAAAAACTGTTTTTT
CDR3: CSVDLGGGADEKLFF

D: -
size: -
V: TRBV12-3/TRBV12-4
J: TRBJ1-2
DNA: TGTGCCAGCAGTTTGGGTGAGGGTGGAGGCTACACCTTC
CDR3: CASSLGEGGGYTF

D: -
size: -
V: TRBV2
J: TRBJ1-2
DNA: TGTGCCAGCAGTACTGACAGGTACTATGGCTACACCTTC
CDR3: CASSTDRYYGYTF

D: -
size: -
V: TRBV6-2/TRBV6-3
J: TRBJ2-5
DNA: TGTGCCAGCAGTTACTCCCTAGGCGGGGCCCAAGAGACCCAGTACTTC
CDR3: CASSYSLGGAQETQYF

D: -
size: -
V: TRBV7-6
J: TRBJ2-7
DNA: TGTGCCAGCAGCTTAGTAGCCGGCGGGTTGTACGAGCAGTACTTC
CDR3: CASSLVAGGLYEQYF

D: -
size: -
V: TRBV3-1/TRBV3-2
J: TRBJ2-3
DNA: TGTGCCAGCAGCCAGGGACACAGCACAGATACGCAGTATTTT
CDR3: CASSQGHSTDTQYF

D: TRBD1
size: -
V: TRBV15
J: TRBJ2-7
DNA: TGTGCCACCAGCAGCCGGGACAGGGTTTTGTACGAGCAGTACTTC
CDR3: CATSSRDRVLYEQYF

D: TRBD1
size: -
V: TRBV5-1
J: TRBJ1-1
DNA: TGCGCCAGCAGTACACCCCCGGGACAGGGTTTTTTGAACACTGAAGCTTTCTTT
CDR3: CASSTPPGQGFLNTEAFF

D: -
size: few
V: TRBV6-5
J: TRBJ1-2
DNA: TGTGCCAGCAGTTACACGGGAGGCGGCTACACCTTC
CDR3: CASSYTGGGYTF

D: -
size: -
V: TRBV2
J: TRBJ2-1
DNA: TGTGCCACCCAGAGGGTCGCGATAGCGGACAATGAGCAGTTCTTC
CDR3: CATQRVAIADNEQFF

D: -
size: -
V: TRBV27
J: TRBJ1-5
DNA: TGTGCCAGCAGTTTATCGGCAGGGCGGCATCAGCCCCAGCATTTT
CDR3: CASSLSAGRHQPQHF

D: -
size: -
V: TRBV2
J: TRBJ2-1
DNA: TGTGCCAGCAGCCCGAACTGGGGGGGCAGCGATGAGCAGTTCTTC
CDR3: CASSPNWGGSDEQFF

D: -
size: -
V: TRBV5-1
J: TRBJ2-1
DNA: TGCGCCAGCAGCTTGGCGGGGACAAGGGAGCAGTTCTTC
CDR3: CASSLAGTREQFF

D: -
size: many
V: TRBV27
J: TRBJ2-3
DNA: TGTGCCAGCACCAGACAGCTCACAGATACGCAGTATTTT
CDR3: CASTRQLTDTQYF

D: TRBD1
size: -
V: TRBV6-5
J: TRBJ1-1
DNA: TGTGCCAGCAGCCCGACAGGGCCGAACACTGAAGCTTTCTTT
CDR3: CASSPTGPNTEAFF

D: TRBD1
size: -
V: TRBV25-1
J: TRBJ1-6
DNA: TGTGCCAGCAGCCGGGACAGCAATTCACCCCTCCACTTT
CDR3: CASSRDSNSPLHF

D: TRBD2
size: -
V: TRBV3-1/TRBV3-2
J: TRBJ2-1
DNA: TGTGCCAGCAGCCAAGGCGCTAGCGGGGGCCTCAATGAGCAGTTCTTC
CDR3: CASSQGASGGLNEQFF

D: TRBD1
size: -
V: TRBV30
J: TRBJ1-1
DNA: TGTGCCTGGAGCCCGGAGAGACAGGGCCGGTGGACTGAAGCTTTCTTT
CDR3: CAWSPERQGRWTEAFF

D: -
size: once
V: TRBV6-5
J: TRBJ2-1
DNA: TGTGCCAGCAGCCTTAGCGGACCGCCCTACAATGAGCAGTTCTTC
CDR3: CASSLSGPPYNEQFF

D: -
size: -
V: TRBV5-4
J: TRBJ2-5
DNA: TGTGCCAGCAGCGGACAAGGCAGGGAGACCCAGTACTTC
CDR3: CASSGQGRETQYF

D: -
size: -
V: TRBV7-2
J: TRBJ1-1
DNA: TGTGCCAGCAGCCAAGGGGCAGGTGAAGCTTTCTTT
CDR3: CASSQGAGEAFF

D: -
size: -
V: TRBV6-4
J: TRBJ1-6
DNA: TGTGCCAGCAGTGACTCGGCAGGGCAATCACCCCTCCACTTT
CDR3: CASSDSAGQSPLHF

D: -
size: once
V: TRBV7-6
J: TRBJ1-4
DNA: TGTGCCAGCAGCTTAGGCGAGGGGGTTTTTGAAAAACTGTTTTTT
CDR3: CASSLGEGVFEKLFF

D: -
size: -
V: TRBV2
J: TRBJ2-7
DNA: TGTGCCAGCAGTGGGGGACAATCCTACGAGCAGTACTTC
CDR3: CASSGGQSYEQYF

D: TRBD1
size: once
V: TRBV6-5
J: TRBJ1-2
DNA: TGTGCCAGCTCCCTCCAGGACAGGGGTTACGGCTACACCTTC
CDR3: CASSLQDRGYGYTF

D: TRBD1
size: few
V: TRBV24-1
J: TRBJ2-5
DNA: TGTGCCACCAGTGACCCGAATCCGGGACAGGGGAGTCCGGAGACCCAGTACTTC
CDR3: CATSDPNPGQGSPETQYF

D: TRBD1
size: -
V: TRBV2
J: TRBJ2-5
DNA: TGTGCCAGCAGCCCCGGGGACAGGGAGGGAGAGACCCAGTACTTC
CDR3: CASSPGDREGETQYF

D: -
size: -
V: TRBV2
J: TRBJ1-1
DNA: TGTGCCAGCAGTGCGACACCGAACACTGAAGCTTTCTTT
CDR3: CASSATPNTEAFF

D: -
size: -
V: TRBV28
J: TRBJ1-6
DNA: TGTGCCAGCAGTTCCGGGGGGGGTCGCTCCTATAATTCACCCCTCCACTTT
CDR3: CASSSGGGRSYNSPLHF

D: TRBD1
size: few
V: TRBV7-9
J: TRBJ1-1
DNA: TGTGCCAGCAGCGTCGGACAGGGGACCGAAGCTTTCTTT
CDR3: CASSVGQGTEAFF

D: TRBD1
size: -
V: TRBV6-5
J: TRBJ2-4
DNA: TGTGCCAGCAGCTTTAACAGGGGAAACATTCAGTACTTC
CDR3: CASSFNRGNIQYF

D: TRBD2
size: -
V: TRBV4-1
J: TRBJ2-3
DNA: TGCGCCAGCAGCCAAGTAGCGGGGGGCACAGATACGCAGTATTTT
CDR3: CASSQVAGGTDTQYF

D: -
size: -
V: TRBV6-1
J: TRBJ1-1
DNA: TGTGCCAGCAGTGAGACAGAGAACACTGAAGCTTTCTTT
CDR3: CASSETENTEAFF

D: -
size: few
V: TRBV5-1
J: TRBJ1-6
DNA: TGCGCCAGCAGCTCTCAGGGGCGTGATAATTCACCCCTCCACTTT
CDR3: CASSSQGRDNSPLHF

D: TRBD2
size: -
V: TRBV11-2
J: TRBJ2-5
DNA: TGTGCCAGCAGCTCTTTAGCGGGGGAGGGGGAGACCCAGTACTTC
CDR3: CASSSLAGEGETQYF

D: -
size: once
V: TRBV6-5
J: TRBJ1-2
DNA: TGTGCCAGCAATTTCGACACAGTTTCTAACTATGGCTACACCTTC
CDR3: CASNFDTVSNYGYTF